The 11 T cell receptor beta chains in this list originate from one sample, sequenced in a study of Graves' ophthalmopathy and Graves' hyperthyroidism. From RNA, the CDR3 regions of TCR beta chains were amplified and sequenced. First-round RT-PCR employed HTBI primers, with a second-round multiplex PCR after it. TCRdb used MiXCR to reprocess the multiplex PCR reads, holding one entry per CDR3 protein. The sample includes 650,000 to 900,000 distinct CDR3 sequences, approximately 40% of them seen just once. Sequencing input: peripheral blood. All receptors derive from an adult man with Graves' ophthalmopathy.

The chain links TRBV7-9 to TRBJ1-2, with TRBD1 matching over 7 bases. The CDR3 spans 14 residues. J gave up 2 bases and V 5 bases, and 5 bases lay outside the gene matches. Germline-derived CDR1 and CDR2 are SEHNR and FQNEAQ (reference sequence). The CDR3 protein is CASSVTGANYGYTF. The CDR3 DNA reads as TGTGCCAGCAGCGTAACAGGGGCGAACTATGGCTACACCTTC. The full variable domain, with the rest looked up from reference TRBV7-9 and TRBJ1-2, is DTGVSQNPRHKITKRGQNVTFRCDPISEHNRLYWYRQTLGQGPEFLTYFQNEAQLEKSRLLSDRFSAERPKGSFSTLEIQRTEQGDSAMYLCASSVTGANYGYTFGSGTRLTVV.

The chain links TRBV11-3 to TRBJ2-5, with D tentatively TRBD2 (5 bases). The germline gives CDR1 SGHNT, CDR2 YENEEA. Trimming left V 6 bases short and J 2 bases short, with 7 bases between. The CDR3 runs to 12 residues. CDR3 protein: CASRLEQETQYF. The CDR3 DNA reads TGTGCCAGCAGACTAGAACAAGAGACCCAGTACTTC.

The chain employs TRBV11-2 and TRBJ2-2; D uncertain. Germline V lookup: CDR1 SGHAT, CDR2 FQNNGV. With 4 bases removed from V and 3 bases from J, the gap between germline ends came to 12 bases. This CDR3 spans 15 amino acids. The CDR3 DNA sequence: TGTGCCAGCAGCTCTTACACATTGGACACCGGGGAGCTGTTTTTT. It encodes CASSSYTLDTGELFF.

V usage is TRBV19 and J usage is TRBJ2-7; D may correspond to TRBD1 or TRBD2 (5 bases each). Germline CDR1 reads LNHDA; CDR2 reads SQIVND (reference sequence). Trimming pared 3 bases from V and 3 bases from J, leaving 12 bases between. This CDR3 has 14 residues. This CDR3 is CASSIGTVDYEQYF. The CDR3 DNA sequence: TGTGCCAGTAGTATCGGGACGGTCGACTACGAGCAGTACTTC.

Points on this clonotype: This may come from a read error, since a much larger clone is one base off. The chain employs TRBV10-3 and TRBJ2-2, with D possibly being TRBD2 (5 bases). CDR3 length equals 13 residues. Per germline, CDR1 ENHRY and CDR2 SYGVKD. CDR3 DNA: TGTGCCATCAATTCGGGATCCACCGGGGAGCTGCTTTTT. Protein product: CAINSGSTGELLF.

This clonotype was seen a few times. This chain's CDR3 is CASSLIGGLETQYF. The CDR3 DNA is TGTGCCAGCAGCTTGATCGGGGGACTTGAGACCCAGTACTTC. The chain couples TRBV5-8 to TRBJ2-5, with a tentative D call TRBD2 (6 bases). Trimming took off 1 base at V and 5 bases at J, with 12 bases between the two ends. This CDR3 has 14 amino acids. Germline CDR1 SGHTS, CDR2 YDEGEE.

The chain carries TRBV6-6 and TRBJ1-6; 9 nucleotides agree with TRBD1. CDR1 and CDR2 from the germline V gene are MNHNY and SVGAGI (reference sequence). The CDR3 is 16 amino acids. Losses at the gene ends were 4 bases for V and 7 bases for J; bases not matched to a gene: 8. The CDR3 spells CASSSRGTGTNSPLHF. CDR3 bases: TGTGCCAGCAGTTCTAGAGGGACAGGGACGAATTCACCCCTCCACTTT.

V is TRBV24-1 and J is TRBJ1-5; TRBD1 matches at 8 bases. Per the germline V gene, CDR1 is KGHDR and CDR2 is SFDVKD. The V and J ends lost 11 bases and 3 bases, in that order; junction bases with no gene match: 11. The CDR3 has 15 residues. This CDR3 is CASSADRANNQPQHF. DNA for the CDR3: TGTGCCAGTAGCGCGGACAGGGCAAACAATCAGCCCCAGCATTTT.

The CDR3 coding sequence is TGTGCTAAGAAACGGGAGACCGGGACATATAATTCACCCCTCCACTTT. This encodes CAKKRETGTYNSPLHF. This chain links TRBV6-2 or TRBV6-3 with TRBJ1-6; D is perhaps TRBD1 (6 bases). The CDR3 consists of 16 residues. Looked up from germline, CDR1 is MNHEY and CDR2 is SVGEGT.

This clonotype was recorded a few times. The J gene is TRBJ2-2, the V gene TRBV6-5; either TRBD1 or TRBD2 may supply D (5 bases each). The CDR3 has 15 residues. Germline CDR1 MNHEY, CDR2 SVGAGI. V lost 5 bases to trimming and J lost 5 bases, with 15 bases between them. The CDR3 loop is CASSGASPGTGELFF. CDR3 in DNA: TGTGCCAGCAGTGGGGCGTCCCCGGGAACCGGGGAGCTGTTTTTT.

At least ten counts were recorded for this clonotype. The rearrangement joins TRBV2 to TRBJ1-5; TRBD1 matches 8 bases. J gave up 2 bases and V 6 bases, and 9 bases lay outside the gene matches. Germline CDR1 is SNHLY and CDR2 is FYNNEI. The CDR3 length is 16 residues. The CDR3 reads CASRRTTGQGNQPQHF. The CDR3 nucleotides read TGTGCCAGCAGGCGCACTACGGGACAGGGCAATCAGCCCCAGCATTTT.